This T cell receptor beta chain comes out of a study of shared T cell receptors in the human thymus. This table comes from immunoSEQ multiplex PCR, and its TCRdb copy is limited to in-frame clones, with some not included. The sample carries hundreds of thousands of clones, 80% to 90% recorded once. CDR1 is LNHDA and CDR2 is SQIVND in the germline V gene (reference sequence). The CDR3 consists of 18 residues. V was pared by 5 bases and J by 7 bases, with 24 bases between. A remark on this clone: Other DNA sequences in this specimen translate into the identical CDR3.

This sample also belongs to another study, concerning human thymus T cells. That work adds: Donors were healthy Finnish infants having corrective surgery for congenital heart defects. The thymus tissue came from resections taken during corrective heart surgery. Gene usage (both V and J) appeared biased in thymic and blood repertoires. Related studies noted strongly shared thymic repertoires across unrelated people.

This chain connects TRBV19 to TRBJ1-6; TRBD1 is a possible D gene (5 bases). This TCR derives from a girl under two years old with a congenital heart defect. Sequences were obtained from thymocytes. As DNA, the CDR3 is TGTGCCAGTAGTCCCGGGGACTACCCTAACCATCCAAATTCACCCCTCCACTTT. Protein product: CASSPGDYPNHPNSPLHF.